The 32 T cell receptor beta chains presented below share a single source sample, sequenced in a study of OX40 agonist ivuxolimab in advanced cancers. The repertoire was sequenced with immunoSEQ multiplex PCR; TCRdb's copy has only in-frame clones and lacks some. The sample contains 70,000 or so clones, approximately 86% of which appear only once. The specimen was CD4+ or CD8+ T cells sorted from blood, collected in a trial of the OX40 agonist ivuxolimab. All receptors derive from an adult with an advanced solid tumor such as melanoma, head and neck, liver or kidney cancer.

This chain connects TRBV5-6 to TRBJ1-2; D possibly corresponds to TRBD1 (5 bases). Germline lookup yields CDR1 SGHDT and CDR2 YYEEEE. Trimming took off 4 bases at V and 3 bases at J, with 13 bases between the two ends. The CDR3 spans 14 residues. The CDR3 DNA reads TGTGCCAGCAGCAGAGGACGGGGCGACTATGGCTACACCTTC. It codes for CASSRGRGDYGYTF.

The rearrangement uses TRBV7-2 and TRBJ2-3; D is possibly TRBD1 or TRBD2 (5 bases each). The CDR3 runs to 12 residues. Germline V CDR1 and CDR2: SGHTA, FQGNSA. Trimming left V 1 base short and J 12 bases short, with 11 bases between. This chain's CDR3 is CASSLDGDPQYF. The CDR3 nucleotides are TGTGCCAGCAGCTTAGATGGGGACCCCCAGTATTTT.

This clone was recorded only once. The chain couples TRBV14 to TRBJ2-3; D may be TRBD1 or TRBD2 (5 bases each). The V end lost 5 bases, the J end lost 3 bases, and 18 bases lay between the germline ends. The CDR3 is 16 residues long. In germline, CDR1 is SGHDN, CDR2 FVKESK. The CDR3 region has the DNA TGTGCCAGCAGCAAAACACGGGACCGAGAGACAGATACGCAGTATTTT. As protein: CASSKTRDRETDTQYF.

The chain is built from TRBV7-8 and TRBJ1-2, with D hard to call. V gave up 5 bases and J gave up 2 bases, with 12 bases separating them. Germline V CDR1 and CDR2: SGHVS, FQNEAQ. This CDR3 spans 14 amino acids. CDR3 DNA: TGTGCCAGCAGCCCCGATCCCGAAAACTATGGCTACACCTTC. Amino acids: CASSPDPENYGYTF.

A few counts support this clone. The chain recombines TRBV5-6 with TRBJ1-4; 10 bases are shared with TRBD1. Germline V gene sequence: CDR1 SGHDT, CDR2 YYEEEE. The V segment lost 3 bases and the J segment 7 bases; nucleotides outside the gene matches: 3. The CDR3 length is 14 residues. The CDR3 is CASSSRDRGEKLFF. The CDR3 bases are TGTGCCAGCAGCTCCCGGGACAGGGGTGAAAAACTGTTTTTT.

V gene TRBV4-2 combines with J gene TRBJ1-1, with 8 positions matching TRBD1. From germline, CDR1 is LGHNA and CDR2 YNFKEQ. V was clipped by 6 bases and J by 3 bases; unmatched bases: 6. The CDR3 sequence is 14 residues long. The CDR3 spells CASRPTGVDTEAFF. The CDR3 DNA is TGTGCCAGCAGACCGACAGGGGTCGACACTGAAGCTTTCTTT.

This chain connects TRBV5-1 to TRBJ2-7; weak D call: TRBD1 (5 bases). Between the trimmed V and J ends, which lost 0 bases and 3 bases, there was a span of 13 bases. CDR3 length equals 15 residues. Germline lookup yields CDR1 SGHRS and CDR2 YFSETQ. CDR3 protein: CASSLAATVLYEQYF. The CDR3 nucleotides read TGCGCCAGCAGCTTGGCCGCGACAGTACTCTACGAGCAGTACTTC.

This chain links TRBV2 with TRBJ2-7; TRBD1 matches 9 bases. The junction had 7 bases not matched to a gene; V was cut back by 7 bases and J by 6 bases. The CDR3 contains 13 residues. Germline CDR1 and CDR2: SNHLY and FYNNEI. CDR3 sequence reads: CASTPGQGFEQYF. The CDR3 DNA follows: TGTGCCAGCACGCCGGGACAGGGTTTCGAGCAGTACTTC.

This rearrangement joins TRBV7-9 to TRBJ2-5; D perhaps matches TRBD2 (5 bases). Germline assignment: CDR1 SEHNR and CDR2 FQNEAQ (reference sequence). The CDR3 runs 13 residues. The V end was cut by 6 bases, the J end by 6 bases, with 14 bases between. The CDR3 sequence is CASRYLASKTQYF. The CDR3 DNA reads as TGTGCCAGCAGATATCTAGCTTCGAAGACCCAGTACTTC.

The chain carries TRBV9 and TRBJ1-1; D possibly corresponds to TRBD1 (6 bases). Trimming took off 0 bases at V and 6 bases at J, with 15 bases between the two ends. Per germline, CDR1 SGDLS and CDR2 YYNGEE. The CDR3 has 15 amino acids. The CDR3 sequence is CASSVGPVGASEAFF. CDR3 in DNA: TGTGCCAGCAGCGTAGGGCCCGTGGGGGCCTCTGAAGCTTTCTTT.

The chain combines TRBV27 with TRBJ1-6, with D possibly TRBD1 on 5 matching bases. Trimming took 6 bases from V and 7 from J, leaving 13 bases between them. The CDR3 runs to 14 residues. CDR1 is MNHEY and CDR2 is SMNVEV in the germline V gene (reference sequence). CDR3 nucleotide sequence: TGTGCCAGCAGGTCCTCGGGGGACAATTCACCCCTCCACTTT. It translates to CASRSSGDNSPLHF.

This chain uses TRBV19 with TRBJ1-2; D may be TRBD1 (5 bases). Germline lookup yields CDR1 LNHDA and CDR2 SQIVND (reference sequence). With 5 bases removed from V and 3 bases from J, the gap between germline ends came to 25 bases. The CDR3 extends over 18 amino acids. The CDR3: CASSGPVGRNWYDYGYTF. CDR3 in DNA: TGTGCCAGTAGTGGGCCCGTGGGGCGGAATTGGTATGACTATGGCTACACCTTC.

The CDR3 DNA follows: TGTGCCAGCAGCTTAGGGGGAGACTACGAGCAGTACTTC. Its protein product is CASSLGGDYEQYF. The V and J genes are TRBV7-3 and TRBJ2-5; TRBD1 or TRBD2 may be the D gene (5 bases each). The J call could be wrong; TRBJ2-7 is a better fit for the DNA end. The CDR3 covers 13 residues. In germline, CDR1 is SGHTA, CDR2 FQGTGA.

This clone has just one count. The V call is TRBV5-1, the J call TRBJ2-5; D might be TRBD2 (6 bases). The germline CDR1 and CDR2 sequences are SGHRS and YFSETQ. The CDR3 has 16 amino acids. V was cut by 4 bases and J by 5 bases, with 21 bases left in between. This chain's CDR3 is CASSGGDFSSGETQYF. The DNA for the CDR3 is TGCGCCAGCAGCGGCGGGGACTTTTCAAGTGGGGAGACCCAGTACTTC.

The chain recombines TRBV14 with TRBJ2-7; 14 bases match TRBD2. The CDR3 loop spans 20 amino acids. Germline V gives CDR1 SGHDN, CDR2 FVKESK. Trimming removed 4 bases from V and 0 bases from J; junction bases left unmatched: 14. CDR3 region: CASSPQIPTSGRARSYEQYF. The CDR3 coding sequence is TGTGCCAGCAGCCCTCAGATCCCGACTAGCGGGAGGGCCCGCTCCTACGAGCAGTACTTC.

CDR3 region: CASSSPRVDISTDTQYF. The CDR3 DNA reads TGTGCCAGCAGCTCCCCCCGGGTAGACATTAGCACAGATACGCAGTATTTT. The V call is TRBV7-9, the J call TRBJ2-3; D is undetermined. V was cut by 4 bases and J by 0 bases, with 17 bases left in between. This CDR3 region has 17 residues. The V gene's germline CDR1 is SEHNR and CDR2 FQNEAQ (reference sequence).

This chain joins TRBV6-5 and TRBJ1-1; TRBD1 aligns across 7 bases. The germline V gene has CDR1 MNHEY and CDR2 SVGAGI. There are 14 residues in the CDR3. Unmatched junction bases numbered 5, after V lost 6 bases and J lost 1 base. DNA for the CDR3: TGTGCCAGCAGGCCAGGGGGAGGGAACACTGAAGCTTTCTTT. Its protein is CASRPGGGNTEAFF.

This chain connects TRBV2 to TRBJ2-2, with no clear D. The CDR3 has 11 amino acids. The V gene lost 2 bases and the J gene lost 9 bases, with 4 bases spanning the gap. Germline CDR1 is SNHLY and CDR2 is FYNNEI. In nucleotides, the CDR3 is TGTGCCAGCAGTGAACTCAGGGAGCTGTTTTTT. It codes for CASSELRELFF.

This chain links TRBV2 with TRBJ2-7; D is uncertain. The CDR3 sequence is 13 residues long. Germline V CDR1 and CDR2: SNHLY, FYNNEI. V lost 6 bases to trimming and J lost 5 bases, with 14 bases between them. CDR3 amino acids: CASSTELGNEQYF. In nucleotides, the CDR3 is TGTGCCAGCAGCACAGAATTAGGGAACGAGCAGTACTTC.

This rearrangement joins TRBV11-2 to TRBJ2-2; D remains unclear. The germline V gene encodes CDR1 SGHAT and CDR2 FQNNGV. V was trimmed by 1 base and J by 1 base, leaving 4 bases between them. The CDR3 sequence is 14 residues long. The CDR3 bases are TGTGCCAGCAGCTTAGTGCGGAACACCGGGGAGCTGTTTTTT. Its translation is CASSLVRNTGELFF.

This clone was picked up one time. The rearrangement uses TRBV7-2 and TRBJ1-2; tentatively, D is TRBD1 (6 bases). CDR1 is SGHTA, CDR2 FQGNSA, per germline. The CDR3 runs to 14 residues. Trimming cost V 1 base and J 11 bases, with 17 bases left between them. CDR3 loop: CASSLEQGLGGYTF. In nucleotides, the CDR3 is TGTGCCAGCAGCTTAGAACAGGGCCTCGGCGGTTACACCTTC.

The chain combines TRBV29-1 with TRBJ2-1; 7 nucleotides align to TRBD1. The CDR3 has 16 residues. Germline CDR1 reads SQVTM; CDR2 reads ANQGSEA. Germline trimming cut 4 bases from V and 8 bases from J; bases unmatched to any gene: 17. The CDR3 nucleotides read TGCAGCGTTGGAGGACCGGGACAGAGTCTATTGGATGAGCAGTTCTTC. Translation: CSVGGPGQSLLDEQFF.

The CDR3 DNA reads as TGTGCCAGCATCAAAGGAGGATACAATGAGCAGTTCTTC. It specifies CASIKGGYNEQFF. The gene calls are TRBV6-6 and TRBJ2-1; D is perhaps TRBD2 (5 bases). The germline CDR1 and CDR2 sequences are MNHNY and SVGAGI (reference sequence). V was shortened by 7 bases and J by 4 bases, with 11 bases between the two germline ends. The CDR3 totals 13 residues.

The chain carries TRBV6-4 and TRBJ2-1; 12 bases fit TRBD2. The CDR3 has 15 amino acids. Germline V gene sequence: CDR1 MRHNA, CDR2 SNTAGT. J was trimmed by 10 bases and V by 6 bases; bases with no gene match: 10. Here the CDR3 reads CASRPGTSGLGEQFF. The DNA for the CDR3 is TGTGCCAGCAGGCCCGGGACTAGCGGGTTAGGGGAGCAGTTCTTC.

The table lists this clone with a few counts. J is TRBJ2-3 and V is TRBV11-2, with unresolved D. The V end was cut by 1 base, the J end by 6 bases, with 5 bases between. This CDR3 region has 12 residues. Germline assignment: CDR1 SGHAT and CDR2 FQNNGV. The CDR3 loop is CASSLGYDTQYF. CDR3 DNA sequence: TGTGCCAGCAGCTTAGGGTATGATACGCAGTATTTT.

V and J are TRBV11-3 and TRBJ2-2, with 13 bases that match TRBD2. CDR3 length: 15 residues. Germline trimming cut 5 bases from V and 6 bases from J; bases unmatched to any gene: 3. Germline V gene sequence: CDR1 SGHNT, CDR2 YENEEA. The CDR3 protein is CASSTLAGGSGELFF. The CDR3 DNA sequence: TGTGCCAGCAGCACACTAGCGGGGGGGTCCGGGGAGCTGTTTTTT.

The rearrangement joins TRBV5-1 to TRBJ1-4; D is possibly TRBD1 (5 bases). Per the germline V gene, CDR1 is SGHRS and CDR2 is YFSETQ. Trimming stripped 0 bases from V and 7 bases from J, with 10 bases between. This CDR3 spans 14 amino acids. CDR3 in DNA: TGCGCCAGCAGCTTGGGATGGGGCGGTGAAAAACTGTTTTTT. Protein product: CASSLGWGGEKLFF.

This clone was detected only a few times. The chain joins TRBV30 to TRBJ2-3, with 9 bases identical to TRBD1. CDR1 is GTSNPN and CDR2 is SVGIG in the germline V gene (reference sequence). The CDR3 loop spans 14 amino acids. The V and J ends lost 5 bases and 4 bases, in that order; junction bases with no gene match: 7. The CDR3 DNA reads as TGTGCCTGGGACAGGGGGGGCCAAGCAGATACGCAGTATTTT. This gives the protein CAWDRGGQADTQYF.

This chain links TRBV9 with TRBJ1-2; no reliable D call. CDR1 and CDR2 (germline): SGDLS, YYNGEE. The CDR3 runs to 14 residues. With 2 bases removed from V and 1 base from J, the gap between germline ends came to 9 bases. The CDR3 loop reads CASSVDQDNYGYTF. CDR3 bases: TGTGCCAGCAGCGTGGACCAGGATAACTATGGCTACACCTTC.

This chain connects TRBV4-1 to TRBJ2-5; D gene unclear. V was cut by 1 base and J by 5 bases, with 11 bases left in between. Germline V lookup: CDR1 MGHRA, CDR2 YSYEKL. There are 14 residues in the CDR3. CDR3 DNA sequence: TGCGCCAGCAGCCAAGCTAGTCGGCGGGAGACCCAGTACTTC. Translating it yields CASSQASRRETQYF.

In its sample, this clone was seen a few times. V is TRBV6-1 and J is TRBJ1-3, with D possibly being TRBD1 (6 bases). CDR1 is MNHNS and CDR2 is SASEGT in the germline V gene. This CDR3 comprises 14 residues. V lost 8 bases and J 4 bases, leaving 15 bases between the germline ends. CDR3 loop: CASRLGGRGNTIYF. The CDR3 bases are TGTGCCAGCCGTTTAGGGGGGCGAGGAAACACCATATATTTT.

This sequence joins TRBV5-1 and TRBJ2-5; maybe TRBD1 (5 bases). Looked up from germline, CDR1 is SGHRS and CDR2 is YFSETQ. The CDR3 covers 16 residues. Trimming cost V 0 bases and J 4 bases, with 16 bases left between them. The CDR3: CASSLEAGRRGETQYF. The CDR3 DNA reads as TGCGCCAGCAGCTTGGAGGCAGGGCGCCGAGGAGAGACCCAGTACTTC.